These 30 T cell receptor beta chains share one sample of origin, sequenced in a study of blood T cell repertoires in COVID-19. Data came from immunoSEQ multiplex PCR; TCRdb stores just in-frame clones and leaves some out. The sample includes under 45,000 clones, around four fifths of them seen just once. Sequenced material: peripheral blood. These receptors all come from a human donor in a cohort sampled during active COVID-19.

CDR3: CASSIRRGNQPQHF. CDR3 bases: TGTGCCAGTAGTATACGAAGGGGGAATCAGCCCCAGCATTTT. The genes are TRBV19 and TRBJ1-5; D possibly corresponds to TRBD1 (6 bases). V gave up 2 bases and J gave up 4 bases, with 9 bases separating them. The CDR3 runs 14 residues. Per germline, CDR1 LNHDA and CDR2 SQIVND (reference sequence).

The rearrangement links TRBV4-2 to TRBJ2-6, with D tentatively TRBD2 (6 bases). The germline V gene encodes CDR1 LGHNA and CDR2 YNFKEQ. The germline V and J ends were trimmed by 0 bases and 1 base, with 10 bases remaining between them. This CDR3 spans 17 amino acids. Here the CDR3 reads CASSQDRRASGANVLTF. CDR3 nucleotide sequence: TGTGCCAGCAGCCAAGATAGGAGGGCATCTGGGGCCAACGTCCTGACTTTC.

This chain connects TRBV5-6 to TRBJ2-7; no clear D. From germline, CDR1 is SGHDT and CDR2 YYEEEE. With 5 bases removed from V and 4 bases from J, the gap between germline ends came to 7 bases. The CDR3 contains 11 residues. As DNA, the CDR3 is TGTGCCAGCAGTTATTCTTACGAGCAGTACTTC. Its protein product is CASSYSYEQYF.

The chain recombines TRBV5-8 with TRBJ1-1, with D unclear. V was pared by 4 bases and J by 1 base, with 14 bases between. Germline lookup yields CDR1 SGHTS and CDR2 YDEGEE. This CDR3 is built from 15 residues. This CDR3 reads CASSPWSSRNTEAFF. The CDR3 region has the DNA TGTGCCAGCAGCCCTTGGAGTTCACGGAACACTGAAGCTTTCTTT.

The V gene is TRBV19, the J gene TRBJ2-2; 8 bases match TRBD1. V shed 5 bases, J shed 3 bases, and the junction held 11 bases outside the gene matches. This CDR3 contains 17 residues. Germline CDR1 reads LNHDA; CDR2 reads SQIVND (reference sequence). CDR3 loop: CASSRYFQGADTGELFF. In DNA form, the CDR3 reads TGTGCCAGTAGTCGATATTTTCAGGGGGCGGACACCGGGGAGCTGTTTTTT.

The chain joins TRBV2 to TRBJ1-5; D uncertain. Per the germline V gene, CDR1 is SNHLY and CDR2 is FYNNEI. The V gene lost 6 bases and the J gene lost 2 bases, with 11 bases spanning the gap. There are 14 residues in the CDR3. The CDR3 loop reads CASRDGSGNQPQHF. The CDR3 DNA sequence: TGTGCCAGCAGGGACGGTAGCGGCAATCAGCCCCAGCATTTT.

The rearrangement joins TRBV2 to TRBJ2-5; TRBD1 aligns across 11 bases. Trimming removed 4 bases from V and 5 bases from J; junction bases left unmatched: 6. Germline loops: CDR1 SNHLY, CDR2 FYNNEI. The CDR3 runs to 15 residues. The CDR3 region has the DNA TGTGCCAGCAGTGCCAGGACAGGGGGCCGGGAGACCCAGTACTTC. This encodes CASSARTGGRETQYF.

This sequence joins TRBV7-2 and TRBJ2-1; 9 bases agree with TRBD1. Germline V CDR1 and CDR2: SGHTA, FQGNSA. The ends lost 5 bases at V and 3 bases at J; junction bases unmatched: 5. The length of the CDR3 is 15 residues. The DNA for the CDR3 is TGTGCCAGCAGCCCCCGACAGGGGGACTACAATGAGCAGTTCTTC. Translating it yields CASSPRQGDYNEQFF.

The CDR3: CASSSASGGAADTQYF. CDR3 bases: TGTGCCAGCAGCTCCGCTAGCGGGGGGGCGGCAGATACGCAGTATTTT. V usage is TRBV28 and J usage is TRBJ2-3, with TRBD2 identical over 12 bases. This CDR3 is built from 16 residues. Germline V CDR1 and CDR2: MDHEN, SYDVKM. The ends lost 6 bases at V and 4 bases at J; junction bases unmatched: 8.

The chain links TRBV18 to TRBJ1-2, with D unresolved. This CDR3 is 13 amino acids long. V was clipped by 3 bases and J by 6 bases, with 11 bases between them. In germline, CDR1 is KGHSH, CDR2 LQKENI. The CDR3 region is CASSPSLQHGYTF. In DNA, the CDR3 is TGTGCCAGCTCACCCAGTTTACAGCATGGCTACACCTTC.

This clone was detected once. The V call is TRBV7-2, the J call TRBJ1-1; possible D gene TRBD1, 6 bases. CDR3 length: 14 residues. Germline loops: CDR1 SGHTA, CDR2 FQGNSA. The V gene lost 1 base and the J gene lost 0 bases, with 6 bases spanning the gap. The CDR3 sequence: CASSLDRVNTEAFF. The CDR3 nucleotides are TGTGCCAGCAGCTTAGACAGGGTGAACACTGAAGCTTTCTTT. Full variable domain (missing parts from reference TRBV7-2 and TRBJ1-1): GAGVSQSPSNKVTEKGKDVELRCDPISGHTALYWYRQSLGQGLEFLIYFQGNSAPDKSGLPSDRFSAERTGGSVSTLTIQRTQQEDSAVYLCASSLDRVNTEAFFGQGTRLTVV.

The CDR3 sequence: CASSQGLATEQYF. Here the CDR3 DNA reads TGTGCCAGCAGCCAGGGACTAGCGACCGAGCAGTACTTC. This chain uses TRBV6-5 with TRBJ2-7, with 10 bases matching TRBD2. The CDR3 contains 13 residues. The trim removed 6 bases at V and 6 bases at J, leaving 5 bases unmatched. The germline V gene encodes CDR1 MNHEY and CDR2 SVGAGI.

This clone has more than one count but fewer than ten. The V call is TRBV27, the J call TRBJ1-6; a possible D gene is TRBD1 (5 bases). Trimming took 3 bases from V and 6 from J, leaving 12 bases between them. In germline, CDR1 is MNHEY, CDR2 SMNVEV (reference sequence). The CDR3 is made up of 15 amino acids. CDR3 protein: CASSFYQGSNSPLHF. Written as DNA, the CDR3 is TGTGCCAGCAGTTTCTACCAGGGAAGTAATTCACCCCTCCACTTT.

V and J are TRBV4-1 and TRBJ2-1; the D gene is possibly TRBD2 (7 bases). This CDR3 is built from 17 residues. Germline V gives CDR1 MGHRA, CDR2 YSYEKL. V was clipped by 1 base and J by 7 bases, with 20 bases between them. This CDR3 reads CASSQVRGPRARNEQFF. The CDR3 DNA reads TGCGCCAGCAGCCAAGTGCGGGGGCCTCGCGCTAGAAATGAGCAGTTCTTC.

The CDR3 region has the DNA TGCGCCAGCAGCCAAGATCCCAGCGGGGCCTCCTACGAGCAGTACTTC. Amino acids: CASSQDPSGASYEQYF. This chain links TRBV4-3 with TRBJ2-7; 7 nucleotides agree with TRBD2. The CDR3 runs to 16 residues. The V gene end was trimmed by 0 bases and the J gene end by 0 bases; junction bases not matched to a gene: 5. CDR1 is LGHNA and CDR2 is YSLEER in the germline V gene.

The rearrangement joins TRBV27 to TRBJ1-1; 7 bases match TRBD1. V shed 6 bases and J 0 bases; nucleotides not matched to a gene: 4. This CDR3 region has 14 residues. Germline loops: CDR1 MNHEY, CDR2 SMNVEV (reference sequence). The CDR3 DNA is TGTGCCAGCAGGCGGACAGGTATGAACACTGAAGCTTTCTTT. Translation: CASRRTGMNTEAFF.

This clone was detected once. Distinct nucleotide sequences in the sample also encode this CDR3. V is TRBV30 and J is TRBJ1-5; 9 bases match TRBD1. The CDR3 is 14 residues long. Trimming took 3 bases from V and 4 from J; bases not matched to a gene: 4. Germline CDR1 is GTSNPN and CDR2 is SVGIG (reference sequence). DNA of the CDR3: TGTGCCTGGAGCCTGGACAGGGGTAATCAGCCCCAGCATTTT. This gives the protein CAWSLDRGNQPQHF.

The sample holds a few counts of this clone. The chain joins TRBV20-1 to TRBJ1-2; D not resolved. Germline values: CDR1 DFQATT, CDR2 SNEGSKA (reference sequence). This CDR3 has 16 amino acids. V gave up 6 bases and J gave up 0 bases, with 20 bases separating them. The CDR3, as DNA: TGCAGTGCCAGTTCGGGAGGGATTCGGACTAACTATGGCTACACCTTC. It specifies CSASSGGIRTNYGYTF.

The CDR3 spells CASSQGGQGFPYEQYF. The CDR3 DNA reads TGTGCCAGCAGCCAAGGGGGGCAGGGCTTCCCCTACGAGCAGTACTTC. The V gene is TRBV3-1 (or the pseudogene TRBV3-2), the J gene TRBJ2-7; the D gene is possibly TRBD1 (6 bases). The CDR3 totals 16 residues. V dropped 1 base and J dropped 2 bases, with 15 bases sitting between them. Germline CDR1 is LGHDT and CDR2 is YNNKEL (reference sequence).

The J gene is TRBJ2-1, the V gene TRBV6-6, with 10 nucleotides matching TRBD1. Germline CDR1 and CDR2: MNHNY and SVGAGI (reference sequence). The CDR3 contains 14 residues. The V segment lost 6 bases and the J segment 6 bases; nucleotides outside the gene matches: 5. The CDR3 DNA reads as TGTGCCAGCAGCGCCGGGACAGGGGTCAATGAGCAGTTCTTC. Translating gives CASSAGTGVNEQFF.

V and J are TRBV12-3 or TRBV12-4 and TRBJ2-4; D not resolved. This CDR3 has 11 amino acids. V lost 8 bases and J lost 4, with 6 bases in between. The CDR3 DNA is TGTGCCAGCGCCACTAAAAACATTCAGTACTTC. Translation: CASATKNIQYF.

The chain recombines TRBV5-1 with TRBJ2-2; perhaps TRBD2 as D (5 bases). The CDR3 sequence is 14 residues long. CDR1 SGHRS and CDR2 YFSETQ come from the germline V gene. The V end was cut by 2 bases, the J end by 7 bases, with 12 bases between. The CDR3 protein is CASSLSSLIGELFF. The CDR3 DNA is TGCGCCAGCAGCTTATCTAGCCTAATCGGGGAGCTGTTTTTT.

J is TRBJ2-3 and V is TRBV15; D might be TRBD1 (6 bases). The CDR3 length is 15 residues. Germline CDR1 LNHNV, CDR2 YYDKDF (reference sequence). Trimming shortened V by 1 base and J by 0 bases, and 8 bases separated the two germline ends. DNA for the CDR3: TGTGCCACCAGCAGAGGAGGGGGTAGCACAGATACGCAGTATTTT. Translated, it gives CATSRGGGSTDTQYF. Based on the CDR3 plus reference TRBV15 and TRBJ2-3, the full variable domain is DAMVIQNPRYQVTQFGKPVTLSCSQTLNHNVMYWYQQKSSQAPKLLFHYYDKDFNNEADTPDNFQSRRPNTSFCFLDIRSPGLGDTAMYLCATSRGGGSTDTQYFGPGTRLTVL.

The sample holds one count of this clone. The CDR3 spells CASSLLAGGSEETQYF. The CDR3, as DNA: TGTGCCAGCAGCTTACTAGCGGGGGGCTCGGAAGAGACCCAGTACTTC. This chain connects TRBV11-2 to TRBJ2-5, with 11 positions matching TRBD2. This CDR3 contains 16 residues. Germline V gene sequence: CDR1 SGHAT, CDR2 FQNNGV. With 2 bases clipped from V and 3 bases from J, the junction kept 5 bases outside the gene matches.

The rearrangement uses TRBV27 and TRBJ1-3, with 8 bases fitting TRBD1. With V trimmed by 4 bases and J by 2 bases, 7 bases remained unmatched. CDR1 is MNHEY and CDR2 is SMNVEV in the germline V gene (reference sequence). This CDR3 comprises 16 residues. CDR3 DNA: TGTGCCAGCAGTTCCCGGACAGGGCTCACTGGAAACACCATATATTTT. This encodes CASSSRTGLTGNTIYF.

DNA of the CDR3: TGTGCCAGCAGTGAGGGCAGTCCCTACGAGCAGTACTTC. Amino acids: CASSEGSPYEQYF. The rearrangement links TRBV6-1 to TRBJ2-7; D ambiguous. Trimming cost V 3 bases and J 2 bases, with 8 bases left between them. Germline V gives CDR1 MNHNS, CDR2 SASEGT. This CDR3 contains 13 residues.

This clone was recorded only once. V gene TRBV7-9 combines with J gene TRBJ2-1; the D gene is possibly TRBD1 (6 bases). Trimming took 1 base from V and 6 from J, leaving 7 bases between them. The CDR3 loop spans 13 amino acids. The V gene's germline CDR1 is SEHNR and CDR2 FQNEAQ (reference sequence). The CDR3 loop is CASSLGQVNEQFF. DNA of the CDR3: TGTGCCAGCAGCTTAGGACAGGTCAATGAGCAGTTCTTC. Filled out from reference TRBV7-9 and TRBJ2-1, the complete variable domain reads DTGVSQNPRHKITKRGQNVTFRCDPISEHNRLYWYRQTLGQGPEFLTYFQNEAQLEKSRLLSDRFSAERPKGSFSTLEIQRTEQGDSAMYLCASSLGQVNEQFFGPGTRLTVL.

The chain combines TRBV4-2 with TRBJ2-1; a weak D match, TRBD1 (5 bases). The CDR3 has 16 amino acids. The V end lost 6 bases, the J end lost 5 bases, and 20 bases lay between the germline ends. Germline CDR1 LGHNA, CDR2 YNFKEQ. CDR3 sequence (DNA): TGTGCCAGCAGTGGGGCCACTGCGGTCAAGAACAATGAGCAGTTCTTC. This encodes CASSGATAVKNNEQFF.

CDR3 nucleotides: TGTGCCAGCAGTTACTCCGGGAGTTCCTCCTATAATTCACCCCTCCACTTT. Protein sequence: CASSYSGSSSYNSPLHF. The chain carries TRBV6-2 or TRBV6-3 and TRBJ1-6; no clear D. Germline V gives CDR1 MNHEY, CDR2 SVGEGT. Trimming removed 0 bases from V and 0 bases from J, with 9 bases in between. This CDR3 is 17 amino acids long.

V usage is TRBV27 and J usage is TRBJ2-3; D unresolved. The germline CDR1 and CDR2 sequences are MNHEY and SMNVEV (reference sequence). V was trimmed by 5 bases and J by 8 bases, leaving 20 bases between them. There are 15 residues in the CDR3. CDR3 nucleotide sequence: TGTGCCAGCAGTCGCATACCAGAATCTAGTGGTACGCAGTATTTT. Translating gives CASSRIPESSGTQYF.